This entry lists 27 T cell receptor beta chains sequenced from one sample in a study of blood T cell repertoires in COVID-19 (dated by TCRdb to about 2020). Library preparation employed the immunoSEQ multiplex PCR assay. Held by TCRdb, this immuneACCESS table contains in-frame sequences only and omits some clones. Under half of the omission traces to an unresolved V gene where checked; the cause of the rest is unknown. The sample records more than 200,000 clones, about four fifths of which are singletons. The top ten clones comprise about 8.9% of the sample. Specimen: peripheral blood. The receptor set was obtained from a man older than 75 with acute or convalescent COVID-19.

This clone turned up a few times. This chain uses TRBV6-1 with TRBJ1-4; TRBD1 agrees at 8 bases. Germline CDR1 and CDR2: MNHNS and SASEGT. The CDR3 totals 20 residues. J gave up 0 bases and V 0 bases, and 12 bases lay outside the gene matches. CDR3: CASSEALYQGASATNEKLFF. The CDR3 nucleotides read TGTGCCAGCAGTGAAGCCCTGTACCAGGGGGCTTCTGCAACTAATGAAAAACTGTTTTTT.

This clone showed up just a few times. V gene TRBV2 combines with J gene TRBJ2-1, with D possibly matching TRBD2 (7 bases). Germline lookup yields CDR1 SNHLY and CDR2 FYNNEI. The CDR3 runs 14 residues. Between the trimmed V and J ends, which lost 3 bases and 4 bases, there was a span of 10 bases. CDR3 nucleotides: TGTGCCAGCAGTGAGCGGGGGCCATACAATGAGCAGTTCTTC. Translation gives CASSERGPYNEQFF.

The chain is built from TRBV11-2 and TRBJ1-4; D is possibly TRBD1 (5 bases). Trimming removed 5 bases from V and 7 bases from J, with 17 bases in between. This CDR3 comprises 15 residues. CDR1 and CDR2 from the germline V gene are SGHAT and FQNNGV. CDR3 sequence (DNA): TGTGCCAGCAGCCCATTGTCCGGGGGTGGTGAAAAACTGTTTTTT. Protein sequence: CASSPLSGGGEKLFF.

The chain is built from TRBV2 and TRBJ1-2; a possible D gene is TRBD1 (5 bases). Germline values: CDR1 SNHLY, CDR2 FYNNEI. This CDR3 region has 15 residues. Trimming cost V 1 base and J 2 bases, with 11 bases left between them. The CDR3: CASSEVPTVNYGYTF. The CDR3 DNA is TGTGCCAGCAGTGAAGTCCCGACAGTCAACTATGGCTACACCTTC.

The genes are TRBV9 and TRBJ2-1, with D possibly matching TRBD1 (5 bases). Trimming took off 3 bases at V and 8 bases at J, with 15 bases between the two ends. The CDR3 sequence is 14 residues long. Looked up from germline, CDR1 is SGDLS and CDR2 is YYNGEE. This chain's CDR3 is CASSDKGYSDEQFF. The DNA of the CDR3 is TGTGCCAGCAGCGATAAGGGGTATTCCGATGAGCAGTTCTTC.

This clone appeared once. V usage is TRBV30 and J usage is TRBJ1-6; 10 bases are a match to TRBD1. The CDR3 sequence is 14 residues long. CDR1 is GTSNPN, CDR2 SVGIG, per germline (reference sequence). Trimming removed 1 base from V and 12 bases from J; junction bases left unmatched: 6. The CDR3 sequence is CAWSGDRGYVPLHF. The DNA for the CDR3 is TGTGCCTGGAGTGGGGACAGGGGTTACGTACCCCTCCACTTT.

The chain uses TRBV7-9 and TRBJ2-7; TRBD1 might be the D (5 bases). This CDR3 contains 13 residues. From germline, CDR1 is SEHNR and CDR2 FQNEAQ (reference sequence). V dropped 7 bases and J dropped 6 bases, with 16 bases sitting between them. As DNA, the CDR3 is TGTGCCAGCACTCTCGGTATGGGGCCCGAGCAGTACTTC. It specifies CASTLGMGPEQYF. Full variable domain (remainder filled in from reference TRBV7-9 and TRBJ2-7): DTGVSQNPRHKITKRGQNVTFRCDPISEHNRLYWYRQTLGQGPEFLTYFQNEAQLEKSRLLSDRFSAERPKGSFSTLEIQRTEQGDSAMYLCASTLGMGPEQYFGPGTRLTVT.

The V and J genes are TRBV5-5 and TRBJ1-2, with TRBD1 identical over 7 bases. Germline trimming cut 5 bases from V and 2 bases from J; bases unmatched to any gene: 12. Per germline, CDR1 SGHKS and CDR2 YYEKEE (reference sequence). The CDR3 spans 16 residues. CDR3 in amino acids: CASSLPGTEENYGYTF. CDR3 nucleotide sequence: TGTGCCAGCAGTTTACCCGGGACAGAAGAGAACTATGGCTACACCTTC.

This chain joins TRBV30 and TRBJ1-5, with D perhaps TRBD1 (6 bases). This CDR3 is built from 13 residues. Trimming took off 1 base at V and 6 bases at J, with 10 bases between the two ends. Germline V gene data show CDR1 as GTSNPN and CDR2 as SVGIG (reference sequence). This chain's CDR3 is CAWSDQGIQPQHF. In DNA form, the CDR3 reads TGTGCCTGGAGTGATCAGGGGATTCAGCCCCAGCATTTT. Variable domain in full (rest from reference TRBV30 and TRBJ1-5): SQTIHQWPATLVQPVGSPLSLECTVEGTSNPNLYWYRQAAGRGLQLLFYSVGIGQISSEVPQNLSASRPQDRQFILSSKKLLLSDSGFYLCAWSDQGIQPQHFGDGTRLSIL.

The chain links TRBV6-5 to TRBJ1-5; 7 positions agree with TRBD1. J was trimmed by 1 base and V by 6 bases; bases with no gene match: 6. Germline V gene sequence: CDR1 MNHEY, CDR2 SVGAGI. The CDR3 totals 15 residues. CDR3 DNA: TGTGCCAGCAGGGGTTCAGGGGGGAGCAATCAGCCCCAGCATTTT. Its protein product is CASRGSGGSNQPQHF.

The chain employs TRBV27 and TRBJ2-5; the match to TRBD1 covers 12 bases. V gave up 5 bases and J gave up 5 bases; unmatched junction bases: 6. The CDR3 is made up of 15 amino acids. CDR1 and CDR2 (germline): MNHEY, SMNVEV (reference sequence). The CDR3: CASSPGTGGRETQYF. The CDR3 DNA reads TGTGCCAGCAGTCCCGGGACAGGGGGCCGGGAGACCCAGTACTTC.

The V and J genes are TRBV6-5 and TRBJ1-6, with 11 bases lining up with TRBD1. Germline CDR1 and CDR2: MNHEY and SVGAGI. V dropped 2 bases and J dropped 7; count of bases not matched to a gene: 1. This CDR3 has 15 residues. For the CDR3, the DNA is TGTGCCAGCAGTTACGGGGACAGGGGGAATTCACCCCTCCACTTT. This encodes CASSYGDRGNSPLHF.

V gene TRBV4-2 combines with J gene TRBJ1-2; 8 positions match TRBD1. Unmatched junction bases numbered 6, after V lost 0 bases and J lost 6 bases. The CDR3 totals 15 residues. CDR1 is LGHNA and CDR2 is YNFKEQ in the germline V gene. CDR3 in DNA: TGTGCCAGCAGCCAAGACCCGGACAGGGAAAATGGCTACACCTTC. Translated, it gives CASSQDPDRENGYTF.

The chain joins TRBV6-4 to TRBJ1-1; tentatively, D is TRBD1 (6 bases). The germline gives CDR1 MRHNA, CDR2 SNTAGT. The CDR3 runs to 19 residues. V lost 2 bases and J lost 0, with 22 bases in between. The CDR3 DNA follows: TGTGCCAGCAGTGACCCGAAAAGGACAGAATTAATATTGAACACTGAAGCTTTCTTT. This translates into CASSDPKRTELILNTEAFF.

The V and J genes are TRBV10-3 and TRBJ1-4; tentative D call: TRBD1 (5 bases). The germline V gene has CDR1 ENHRY and CDR2 SYGVKD. V dropped 8 bases and J dropped 8 bases, with 15 bases sitting between them. There are 13 residues in the CDR3. CDR3 DNA sequence: TGTGCCATCGGGGGGGGGTCCCAAGAAAAACTGTTTTTT. Translation gives CAIGGGSQEKLFF.

This sequence joins TRBV18 and TRBJ2-5; TRBD1 might be the D (5 bases). Trimming shortened V by 5 bases and J by 6 bases, and 16 bases separated the two germline ends. The CDR3 totals 14 residues. Germline values: CDR1 KGHSH, CDR2 LQKENI. This CDR3 is CASSSALQGKTQYF. In DNA form, the CDR3 reads TGTGCCAGCTCATCGGCACTTCAGGGAAAGACCCAGTACTTC.

V usage is TRBV2 and J usage is TRBJ1-1; maybe TRBD1 (5 bases). CDR1 is SNHLY, CDR2 FYNNEI, per germline. CDR3 size: 11 residues. Trimming cost V 5 bases and J 7 bases, with 8 bases left between them. CDR3 sequence (DNA): TGTGCCAGCAGTTCCGACAGTGAAGCTTTCTTT. Protein product: CASSSDSEAFF. The full variable domain, its missing parts supplied by reference TRBV2 and TRBJ1-1, is EPEVTQTPSHQVTQMGQEVILRCVPISNHLYFYWYRQILGQKVEFLVSFYNNEISEKSEIFDDQFSVERPDGSNFTLKIRSTKLEDSAMYFCASSSDSEAFFGQGTRLTVV.

This clone showed up just once. The rearrangement links TRBV7-2 to TRBJ1-4; 10 positions match TRBD1. The germline V gene has CDR1 SGHTA and CDR2 FQGNSA. The CDR3 covers 15 residues. V lost 3 bases and J lost 7; bases outside the gene matches: 5. The CDR3 nucleotides are TGTGCCAGCAGCTTTCGCCGGGACAGGGGTGAAAAACTGTTTTTT. This gives the protein CASSFRRDRGEKLFF.

The rearrangement links TRBV2 to TRBJ1-1; D perhaps matches TRBD1 (5 bases). V lost 8 bases and J 4 bases, leaving 17 bases between the germline ends. Germline lookup yields CDR1 SNHLY and CDR2 FYNNEI. This CDR3 contains 14 residues. The CDR3 region is CASGRGVQGTEAFF. In DNA form, the CDR3 reads TGTGCCAGCGGCCGTGGGGTGCAGGGCACTGAAGCTTTCTTT.

This clone was seen a single time. The V and J genes are TRBV27 and TRBJ1-1; no definite D call. Germline V CDR1 and CDR2: MNHEY, SMNVEV (reference sequence). There are 15 residues in the CDR3. V shed 2 bases and J shed 5 bases, with 15 bases lying between them. The CDR3 DNA reads TGTGCCAGCAGTTTAGGGTCCACGGGGAGGACTGAAGCTTTCTTT. As protein: CASSLGSTGRTEAFF.

V usage is TRBV7-3 and J usage is TRBJ2-1; D possibly corresponds to TRBD2 (6 bases). Trimming left V 1 base short and J 5 bases short, with 18 bases between. The CDR3 consists of 17 residues. The germline V gene encodes CDR1 SGHTA and CDR2 FQGTGA. CDR3 DNA sequence: TGTGCCAGCAGCTTAATTTTGGGCCCCGGAGGGGACAATGAGCAGTTCTTC. Protein product: CASSLILGPGGDNEQFF.

The chain combines TRBV10-3 with TRBJ2-7; a possible D gene is TRBD2 (7 bases). This CDR3 spans 14 amino acids. Trimming removed 7 bases from V and 6 bases from J, with 19 bases in between. Looked up from germline, CDR1 is ENHRY and CDR2 is SYGVKD. The CDR3 reads CAITERGGRSEQYF. DNA for the CDR3: TGTGCCATCACCGAGAGGGGGGGACGTTCCGAGCAGTACTTC.

The rearrangement links TRBV6-1 to TRBJ1-5; no firm D call. The CDR3 contains 13 residues. Germline V lookup: CDR1 MNHNS, CDR2 SASEGT. Trimming shortened V by 0 bases and J by 4 bases, and 4 bases separated the two germline ends. CDR3 DNA: TGTGCCAGCAGTGAAGCGAGGAATCAGCCCCAGCATTTT. This translates into CASSEARNQPQHF.

The genes are TRBV7-9 and TRBJ1-4; 9 bases are shared with TRBD1. The V segment lost 5 bases and the J segment 0 bases; nucleotides outside the gene matches: 4. The CDR3 consists of 16 residues. From germline, CDR1 is SEHNR and CDR2 FQNEAQ (reference sequence). The DNA for the CDR3 is TGTGCCAGCAGCATCGGACAGGGGACAACTAATGAAAAACTGTTTTTT. Residues: CASSIGQGTTNEKLFF.

This clone was observed a handful of times. The chain links TRBV2 to TRBJ2-7, with 12 bases that match TRBD2. This CDR3 spans 19 amino acids. V was pared by 7 bases and J by 2 bases, with 18 bases of the junction left unmatched. CDR1 SNHLY and CDR2 FYNNEI come from the germline V gene. CDR3 sequence reads: CASKGWTSGTLDHTYEQYF. The CDR3 DNA reads as TGTGCCAGCAAGGGGTGGACTAGCGGGACCTTAGACCATACCTACGAGCAGTACTTC.

The chain employs TRBV6-6 and TRBJ2-3; D ambiguous. This CDR3 spans 15 amino acids. Trimming took 0 bases from V and 5 from J, leaving 12 bases between them. Germline V CDR1 and CDR2: MNHNY, SVGAGI (reference sequence). In DNA form, the CDR3 reads TGTGCCAGCAGTTACTCGGCTAGTCCCAAAGATACGCAGTATTTT. Translating gives CASSYSASPKDTQYF.

This chain uses TRBV12-3 or TRBV12-4 with TRBJ2-3; D might be TRBD2 (6 bases). V gave up 5 bases and J gave up 13 bases, with 16 bases separating them. The CDR3 loop spans 12 amino acids. The CDR3 sequence: CASSPIWWGEYF. As DNA, the CDR3 is TGTGCCAGCAGTCCCATTTGGTGGGGGGAGTATTTT.